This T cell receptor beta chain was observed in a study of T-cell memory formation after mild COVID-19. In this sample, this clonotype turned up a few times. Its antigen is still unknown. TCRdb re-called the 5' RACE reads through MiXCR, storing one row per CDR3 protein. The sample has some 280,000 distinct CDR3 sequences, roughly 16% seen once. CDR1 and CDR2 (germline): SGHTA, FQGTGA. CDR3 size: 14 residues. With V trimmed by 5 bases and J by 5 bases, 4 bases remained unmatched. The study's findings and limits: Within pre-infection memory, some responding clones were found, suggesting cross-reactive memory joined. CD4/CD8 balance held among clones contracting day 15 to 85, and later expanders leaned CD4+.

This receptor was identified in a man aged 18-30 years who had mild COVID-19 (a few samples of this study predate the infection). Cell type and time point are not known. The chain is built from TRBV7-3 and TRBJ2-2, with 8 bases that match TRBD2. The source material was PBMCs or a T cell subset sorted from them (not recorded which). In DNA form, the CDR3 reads TGTGCCAGCAGCAAACGACTAGCGACCGGGGAGCTGTTTTTT. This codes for CASSKRLATGELFF.